These 25 T cell receptor beta chains originate from one sample sequenced in a study of Ad26.COV2.S vaccination and SARS-CoV-2 variants. The table came from immunoSEQ multiplex PCR; TCRdb's copy has only in-frame clones and leaves some out. The table records some 300,000 clones, 85% of them present only once. The treatment is: 19 received Ad26.COV2.S at low or high dose, single or two shots; about 5 received placebo; per-sample allocation not given. The samples date from day 63 after the first vaccine or placebo injection. Sequenced material: peripheral blood, taken in a trial of Ad26.COV2.S vaccine versus placebo. These receptor sequences come from a person aged 18 to 65 who received the Ad26.COV2.S COVID-19 vaccine or a placebo.

The V gene is TRBV7-6, the J gene TRBJ2-5, with TRBD2 identical over 12 bases. Per germline, CDR1 SGHVS and CDR2 FNYEAQ. The CDR3 has 17 residues. With 2 bases clipped from V and 2 bases from J, the junction kept 6 bases outside the gene matches. The CDR3 region is CASSLRLAGAMQETQYF. In DNA, the CDR3 is TGTGCCAGCAGCTTAAGACTAGCGGGGGCCATGCAAGAGACCCAGTACTTC. The whole variable domain, remainder taken from reference TRBV7-6 and TRBJ2-5, is GAGVSQSPRYKVTKRGQDVALRCDPISGHVSLYWYRQALGQGPEFLTYFNYEAQQDKSGLPNDRFSAERPEGSISTLTIQRTEQRDSAMYRCASSLRLAGAMQETQYFGPGTRLLVL.

The chain carries TRBV18 and TRBJ2-3, with TRBD2 identical over 8 bases. V lost 0 bases to trimming and J lost 3 bases; unmatched junction nucleotides: 5. Per germline, CDR1 KGHSH and CDR2 LQKENI. The CDR3 sequence is 16 residues long. Written as DNA, the CDR3 is TGTGCCAGCTCACCACCGAAGCGGGGGAAAACAGATACGCAGTATTTT. Translating gives CASSPPKRGKTDTQYF.

CDR3 DNA: TGTGCCAGCAGCCAGCGGGTACAGGGTTGGTGTCAGCCCCAGCATTTT. Protein product: CASSQRVQGWCQPQHF. The rearrangement uses TRBV14 and TRBJ1-5; possible D gene TRBD1, 6 bases. Germline values: CDR1 SGHDN, CDR2 FVKESK. The CDR3 has 16 amino acids. The V end was cut by 3 bases, the J end by 6 bases, with 18 bases between.

The J gene is TRBJ2-5, the V gene TRBV11-2; 11 bases match TRBD2. The CDR3 loop spans 14 amino acids. Trimming took 5 bases from V and 5 from J; bases not matched to a gene: 4. Germline lookup yields CDR1 SGHAT and CDR2 FQNNGV. The CDR3 nucleotides read TGTGCCAGCAGCCGTAGCGGGGGGGCCGAGACCCAGTACTTC. This codes for CASSRSGGAETQYF.

J is TRBJ1-6 and V is TRBV6-5, with D maybe TRBD1 (6 bases). V lost 5 bases, J lost 3 bases, and 11 bases lay in between. CDR1 is MNHEY and CDR2 is SVGAGI in the germline V gene. The CDR3 runs 15 residues. DNA for the CDR3: TGTGCCAGCAGTCCGGGACAAAACTATAATTCACCCCTCCACTTT. Translation gives CASSPGQNYNSPLHF.

The chain employs TRBV5-1 and TRBJ2-1; 7 bases fit TRBD1. Trimming at V came to 4 bases and at J to 0 bases, leaving 10 bases not matched to a gene. The CDR3 is 17 amino acids. The germline CDR1 and CDR2 sequences are SGHRS and YFSETQ. The CDR3 sequence is CASSRDATGRSYNEQFF. The CDR3, as DNA: TGCGCCAGCAGCAGGGACGCGACAGGGCGCTCCTACAATGAGCAGTTCTTC.

The V gene is TRBV11-3, the J gene TRBJ2-5; D is perhaps TRBD2 (5 bases). The CDR3 totals 14 residues. Germline lookup yields CDR1 SGHNT and CDR2 YENEEA. The germline V and J ends were trimmed by 0 bases and 6 bases, with 11 bases remaining between them. This CDR3 is CASSLDPTMKTQYF. The CDR3 region has the DNA TGTGCCAGCAGCTTAGATCCGACTATGAAGACCCAGTACTTC.

This clone was picked up one time. The V call is TRBV27, the J call TRBJ1-1; D may be TRBD1 (6 bases). CDR1 MNHEY and CDR2 SMNVEV come from the germline V gene (reference sequence). The CDR3 spans 14 residues. Trimming took off 6 bases at V and 0 bases at J, with 11 bases between the two ends. CDR3 bases: TGTGCCAGCAGACGACAGGAGATGAACACTGAAGCTTTCTTT. Amino acid sequence: CASRRQEMNTEAFF.

The sample holds one count of this clone. The rearrangement joins TRBV19 to TRBJ1-3, with D perhaps matching TRBD1 (5 bases). Trimming took 5 bases from V and 3 from J, leaving 8 bases between them. CDR3 length: 13 amino acids. The germline CDR1 and CDR2 sequences are LNHDA and SQIVND (reference sequence). CDR3 in DNA: TGTGCCAGTAGTCCAGGGCTTGGAAACACCATATATTTT. As protein: CASSPGLGNTIYF.

Turning to this clone: One end of the junction fails to match germline, which may point to a read error. The V and J genes are TRBV6-6 and TRBJ2-7, with TRBD1 matching over 7 bases. Germline V gives CDR1 MNHNY, CDR2 SVGAGI (reference sequence). The CDR3 contains 15 residues. The DNA of the CDR3 is TGTGCCAGCAGTGACTCGGGACAGACTACCTACGAGCAGTACTTC. It is translated as CASSDSGQTTYEQYF.

The chain combines TRBV3-1 (or the pseudogene TRBV3-2) with TRBJ1-1; D possibly corresponds to TRBD1 (5 bases). The V gene's germline CDR1 is LGHDT and CDR2 YNNKEL (reference sequence). Trimming stripped 4 bases from V and 10 bases from J, with 13 bases between. This CDR3 has 12 residues. In DNA, the CDR3 is TGTGCCAGCAGCCTGGGGCAGAGCGTAGCTTTCTTT. Translation gives CASSLGQSVAFF.

This chain joins TRBV10-3 and TRBJ2-3, with D unresolved. Germline-derived CDR1 and CDR2 are ENHRY and SYGVKD. The CDR3 covers 15 residues. V was trimmed by 2 bases and J by 0 bases, leaving 9 bases between them. In nucleotides, the CDR3 is TGTGCCATCAGTGAGGGGTCAACTAGCACAGATACGCAGTATTTT. It is translated as CAISEGSTSTDTQYF.

The gene calls are TRBV7-6 and TRBJ2-2, with D possibly called TRBD1 or TRBD2 (5 bases each). Germline V gene data show CDR1 as SGHVS and CDR2 as FNYEAQ. This CDR3 has 15 residues. V gave up 5 bases and J gave up 7 bases, with 17 bases separating them. In DNA, the CDR3 is TGTGCCAGCAGCAAAGAGGGCAGGGTTAGCGGGGAGCTGTTTTTT. This gives the protein CASSKEGRVSGELFF.

The J gene is TRBJ1-2, the V gene TRBV7-9; TRBD1 matches 7 bases. The V and J ends lost 2 bases and 5 bases, in that order; junction bases with no gene match: 20. This CDR3 is built from 19 residues. Germline CDR1 reads SEHNR; CDR2 reads FQNEAQ (reference sequence). The CDR3 loop is CASSLPPARDSEDQYGYTF. The CDR3 bases are TGTGCCAGCAGCTTACCCCCGGCGAGGGACAGCGAGGACCAATATGGCTACACCTTC.

This CDR3 is CASSPSSDRGYSYNEQFF. The CDR3 DNA reads TGCGCCAGCAGCCCATCCTCCGACAGGGGATACTCCTACAATGAGCAGTTCTTC. The chain combines TRBV5-1 with TRBJ2-1; 8 nucleotides line up with TRBD1. The J segment lost 0 bases and the V segment lost 4 bases, leaving 12 bases of the junction unmatched. Per germline, CDR1 SGHRS and CDR2 YFSETQ. This CDR3 contains 18 residues.

This clone has more than one count but fewer than ten. The rearrangement uses TRBV28 and TRBJ1-4; D not resolved. Trimming removed 3 bases from V and 7 bases from J, with 6 bases in between. Germline V gives CDR1 MDHEN, CDR2 SYDVKM. The CDR3 runs to 12 residues. CDR3 region: CASSLFSEKLFF. Written as DNA, the CDR3 is TGTGCCAGCAGTTTGTTTTCTGAAAAACTGTTTTTT.

J is TRBJ2-5 and V is TRBV2; tentatively, D is TRBD2 (5 bases). The germline CDR1 and CDR2 sequences are SNHLY and FYNNEI. This CDR3 has 12 residues. Trimming removed 6 bases at V and 4 bases at J, with 9 bases between. The CDR3: CASRAEGETQYF. In nucleotides, the CDR3 is TGTGCCAGCAGGGCCGAGGGAGAGACCCAGTACTTC.

The chain recombines TRBV4-1 with TRBJ2-7; 12 bases are shared with TRBD2. The V segment lost 4 bases and the J segment 4 bases; nucleotides outside the gene matches: 5. This CDR3 comprises 15 residues. Germline V gives CDR1 MGHRA, CDR2 YSYEKL. The CDR3 nucleotides are TGCGCCAGCAGCCTCTCACTAGCGGGGGGTTACGAGCAGTACTTC. This gives the protein CASSLSLAGGYEQYF.

The chain is built from TRBV5-8 and TRBJ2-2; D unclear. V gave up 0 bases and J gave up 3 bases, with 12 bases separating them. This CDR3 has 16 amino acids. Germline V gene sequence: CDR1 SGHTS, CDR2 YDEGEE. This CDR3 is CASSLAATLDTGELFF. DNA for the CDR3: TGTGCCAGCAGCTTGGCCGCCACACTTGACACCGGGGAGCTGTTTTTT.

Only one count was recorded for this clone. The J gene is TRBJ2-7, the V gene TRBV6-6; 8 bases line up with TRBD2. V was clipped by 8 bases and J by 6 bases; unmatched bases: 15. Germline V CDR1 and CDR2: MNHNY, SVGAGI (reference sequence). The length of the CDR3 is 15 residues. The CDR3 DNA follows: TGTGCCAGCTCCCAAAGAGGGACTAGTTCTTTCGAGCAGTACTTC. Protein sequence: CASSQRGTSSFEQYF.

The chain carries TRBV18 and TRBJ2-5; 7 bases align to TRBD2. Per the germline V gene, CDR1 is KGHSH and CDR2 is LQKENI. V shed 4 bases, J shed 4 bases, and the junction held 3 bases outside the gene matches. The length of the CDR3 is 13 residues. The CDR3 loop reads CASSRSSGETQYF. CDR3 in DNA: TGTGCCAGCTCACGGTCTAGCGGAGAGACCCAGTACTTC.

V gene TRBV19 combines with J gene TRBJ1-2; no reliable D call. Per germline, CDR1 LNHDA and CDR2 SQIVND (reference sequence). The length of the CDR3 is 12 residues. V shed 1 base and J shed 8 bases, with 8 bases lying between them. The CDR3 is CASSIVSTGYTF. The CDR3 nucleotides read TGTGCCAGTAGTATAGTGTCAACCGGCTACACCTTC.

This chain joins TRBV20-1 and TRBJ1-5; weak D call: TRBD1 (5 bases). Trimming took off 3 bases at V and 0 bases at J, with 27 bases between the two ends. The V gene's germline CDR1 is DFQATT and CDR2 SNEGSKA (reference sequence). The CDR3 has 20 residues. The CDR3 DNA follows: TGCAGTGCTAGTTTGACCCCCACGGGGACGGAGGTGTATAGCAATCAGCCCCAGCATTTT. Translation: CSASLTPTGTEVYSNQPQHF.

This chain links TRBV7-9 with TRBJ2-3, with 9 bases fitting TRBD1. The CDR3 extends over 15 amino acids. V gave up 5 bases and J gave up 1 base; unmatched junction bases: 4. Germline V gene sequence: CDR1 SEHNR, CDR2 FQNEAQ (reference sequence). CDR3: CASSKDRGGTDTQYF. CDR3 DNA sequence: TGTGCCAGCAGCAAGGACAGGGGAGGCACAGATACGCAGTATTTT.

In its sample, this clone was seen many times. This chain uses TRBV7-6 with TRBJ1-1, with unresolved D. The CDR3 runs 14 residues. Germline CDR1 SGHVS, CDR2 FNYEAQ. Trimming pared 1 base from V and 4 bases from J, leaving 10 bases between. The CDR3 loop reads CASSLVFGATEAFF. In DNA, the CDR3 is TGTGCCAGCAGCTTAGTCTTCGGAGCCACTGAAGCTTTCTTT. The full variable domain, in which reference TRBV7-6 and TRBJ1-1 provide the parts outside the CDR3, is GAGVSQSPRYKVTKRGQDVALRCDPISGHVSLYWYRQALGQGPEFLTYFNYEAQQDKSGLPNDRFSAERPEGSISTLTIQRTEQRDSAMYRCASSLVFGATEAFFGQGTRLTVV.